This is a list of T cell receptor beta chains from one sample in a study of read filtering for tumor transcriptome and immune sequencing. In TCRdb, the reads were re-called with MiXCR into one record per CDR3 protein. Among 65,000 or so distinct CDR3 sequences listed, roughly 20% were seen once. The material sequenced was a population of CD138-negative cells sorted from bone marrow. Source of these receptors: a donor at least 40 years old with multiple myeloma. Each CDR3 is given with its conserved first and last residue. Each record gives: clone size, CDR3 length, V gene, D gene, J gene, CDR3 protein, CDR3 DNA. D genes are given only for firm matches. Where a row states a size, it is once, few, many or the class of an expanded clone; other rows omit it.

abundance: once; len: 20; v_gene: TRBV7-7; d_gene: TRBD2; j_gene: TRBJ2-2; CDR3aa: CASSLSPRSGGRPSTGELFF; CDR3nt: TGTGCTAGCAGCTTATCACCGCGCAGCGGGGGCCGTCCTAGCACCGGGGAGCTGTTTTTT
abundance: medium-sized; len: 14; v_gene: TRBV20-1; d_gene: TRBD2; j_gene: TRBJ2-7; CDR3aa: CSARGGGASYEQYF; CDR3nt: TGCAGTGCTAGGGGCGGGGGGGCATCCTACGAGCAGTACTTC
abundance: many; len: 13; v_gene: TRBV5-5; d_gene: -; j_gene: TRBJ2-1; CDR3aa: CASSLAIYNEQFF; CDR3nt: TGTGCCAGCAGCTTGGCCATATACAATGAGCAGTTCTTC
abundance: many; len: 19; v_gene: TRBV27; d_gene: -; j_gene: TRBJ2-1; CDR3aa: CASSFAYRGQSRAYNEQFF; CDR3nt: TGTGCCAGCAGTTTCGCTTATCGCGGCCAATCTCGAGCCTACAATGAGCAGTTCTTC
abundance: few; len: 13; v_gene: TRBV11-2; d_gene: -; j_gene: TRBJ2-7; CDR3aa: CASSLDVAYEQYF; CDR3nt: TGTGCCAGCAGCTTAGATGTCGCCTACGAGCAGTACTTC
abundance: -; len: 14; v_gene: TRBV7-9; d_gene: TRBD2; j_gene: TRBJ2-1; CDR3aa: CASSSNSGRNEQFF; CDR3nt: TGTGCCAGCAGCTCGAATAGCGGGAGGAATGAGCAGTTCTTC
abundance: many; len: 13; v_gene: TRBV20-1; d_gene: TRBD1; j_gene: TRBJ1-2; CDR3aa: CSASRGGLYGYTF; CDR3nt: TGCAGTGCTAGCAGGGGGGGCTTGTATGGCTACACCTTC
abundance: few; len: 16; v_gene: TRBV28; d_gene: TRBD1; j_gene: TRBJ2-2; CDR3aa: CASTLGTGANTGELFF; CDR3nt: TGTGCCAGCACCCTGGGTACAGGGGCGAACACCGGGGAGCTGTTTTTT
abundance: many; len: 13; v_gene: TRBV20-1; d_gene: -; j_gene: TRBJ1-6; CDR3aa: CSARDQAGTALHF; CDR3nt: TGCAGTGCTAGAGATCAGGCGGGGACGGCCCTCCACTTT
abundance: few; len: 12; v_gene: TRBV29-1; d_gene: -; j_gene: TRBJ2-1; CDR3aa: CSVKSSYNERFF; CDR3nt: TGCAGCGTGAAGAGCTCCTACAATGAGCGGTTCTTC
abundance: -; len: 14; v_gene: TRBV3-1; d_gene: -; j_gene: TRBJ2-7; CDR3aa: CASSPFWQSYEQYF; CDR3nt: TGTGCCAGCAGTCCTTTTTGGCAGTCCTACGAGCAGTACTTC
abundance: few; len: 13; v_gene: TRBV30; d_gene: TRBD1; j_gene: TRBJ1-6; CDR3aa: CACGGQRSSPLHF; CDR3nt: TGTGCCTGTGGGGGACAGAGGAGTTCACCCCTCCACTTT
abundance: many; len: 13; v_gene: TRBV12-3/TRBV12-4; d_gene: -; j_gene: TRBJ1-1; CDR3aa: CASSHLDRAEAFF; CDR3nt: TGTGCCAGCAGTCATCTTGACAGAGCTGAAGCTTTCTTT
abundance: -; len: 15; v_gene: TRBV20-1; d_gene: TRBD1; j_gene: TRBJ2-7; CDR3aa: CGAWDRGDLIYEQYF; CDR3nt: TGCGGTGCTTGGGACAGGGGAGATTTGATCTACGAGCAGTACTTC
abundance: many; len: 15; v_gene: TRBV7-9; d_gene: TRBD2; j_gene: TRBJ2-1; CDR3aa: CASSAGLAGDNEQFF; CDR3nt: TGTGCCAGCAGCGCGGGACTAGCGGGAGACAATGAGCAGTTCTTC
abundance: few; len: 16; v_gene: TRBV5-1; d_gene: TRBD2; j_gene: TRBJ2-3; CDR3aa: CDSSFNPGLHTDTQYF; CDR3nt: TGCGACAGCAGCTTCAACCCGGGACTACACACAGATACGCAGTATTTT
abundance: few; len: 15; v_gene: TRBV5-1; d_gene: -; j_gene: TRBJ2-7; CDR3aa: CASSWAGGTAYEQYF; CDR3nt: TGCGCCAGCAGCTGGGCTGGAGGGACAGCCTACGAGCAGTACTTC
abundance: -; len: 13; v_gene: TRBV2; d_gene: -; j_gene: TRBJ2-1; CDR3aa: CASSEGTHYEQFF; CDR3nt: TGTGCCAGCAGTGAAGGGACACACTACGAGCAGTTCTTC
abundance: many; len: 15; v_gene: TRBV7-9; d_gene: TRBD2; j_gene: TRBJ2-5; CDR3aa: CASSSGGRFLETQYF; CDR3nt: TGTGCCAGCAGCTCCGGCGGGAGGTTTTTAGAGACCCAGTACTTC
abundance: many; len: 18; v_gene: TRBV20-1; d_gene: TRBD2; j_gene: TRBJ2-7; CDR3aa: CSARKPGLALLGTNEQYF; CDR3nt: TGCAGTGCTAGAAAACCGGGACTAGCTCTATTGGGGACTAACGAGCAGTACTTC
abundance: many; len: 13; v_gene: TRBV29-1; d_gene: -; j_gene: TRBJ2-7; CDR3aa: CSASGHLDYEQYF; CDR3nt: TGCAGCGCCTCGGGACACCTCGACTACGAGCAGTACTTC
abundance: many; len: 14; v_gene: TRBV10-1; d_gene: -; j_gene: TRBJ1-6; CDR3aa: CASSPGPTGSPLHF; CDR3nt: TGCGCCAGCAGTCCGGGACCTACGGGATCACCCCTCCACTTT
abundance: many; len: 13; v_gene: TRBV29-1; d_gene: -; j_gene: TRBJ2-6; CDR3aa: CSVQVSGANVLTF; CDR3nt: TGCAGCGTTCAGGTTTCTGGGGCCAACGTCCTGACTTTC
abundance: many; len: 14; v_gene: TRBV6-2/TRBV6-3; d_gene: TRBD2; j_gene: TRBJ2-7; CDR3aa: CASSESGGLYEQYF; CDR3nt: TGTGCCAGCAGTGAGAGCGGGGGACTCTACGAGCAGTACTTC
abundance: -; len: 17; v_gene: TRBV5-6; d_gene: -; j_gene: TRBJ2-1; CDR3aa: CASSFLARDPSYNEQFF; CDR3nt: TGTGCCAGCAGCTTTCTAGCGAGAGATCCATCCTACAATGAGCAGTTCTTC
abundance: many; len: 16; v_gene: TRBV5-1; d_gene: -; j_gene: TRBJ2-1; CDR3aa: CASSLVSLSSYNEQFF; CDR3nt: TGCGCCAGCAGCTTGGTCTCGCTGAGCTCCTACAATGAGCAGTTCTTC